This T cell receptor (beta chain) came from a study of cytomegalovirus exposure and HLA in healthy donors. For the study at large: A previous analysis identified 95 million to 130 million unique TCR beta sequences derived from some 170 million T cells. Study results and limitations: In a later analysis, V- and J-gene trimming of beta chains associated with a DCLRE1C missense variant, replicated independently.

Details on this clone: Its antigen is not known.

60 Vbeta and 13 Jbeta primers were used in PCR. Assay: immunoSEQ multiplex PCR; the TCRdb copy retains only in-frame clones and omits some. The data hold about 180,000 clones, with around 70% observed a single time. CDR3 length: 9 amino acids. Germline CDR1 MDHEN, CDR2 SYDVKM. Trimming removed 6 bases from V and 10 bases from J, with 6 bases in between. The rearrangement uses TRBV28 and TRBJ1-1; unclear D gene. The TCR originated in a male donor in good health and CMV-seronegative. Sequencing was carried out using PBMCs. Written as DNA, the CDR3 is TGTGCCAGCAGCCCGGGAGCTTTCTTT. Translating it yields CASSPGAFF.